This T cell receptor (beta chain) was sequenced in a study of beta chain features in type 1 diabetes. Findings of the study overall: Possibly, sequencing cDNA over-represented cells that had high TCR expression levels. Among patients, naive, central memory and Treg TCRB repertoires appeared more similar than among healthy donors. Patients with type 1 diabetes carried fewer insertions and had more deletions at their VDJ junctions. A definitive answer on HLA type influencing TCRB rearrangement was not reached here.

The authors reverse transcribed all of the isolated RNA, so sequencing captured expressed TCRB transcripts. Sequencing used immunoSEQ multiplex PCR; TCRdb keeps in-frame clones, though not all of them. The sample consists of under 500,000 clones, about 32% of them appearing once. Germline V lookup: CDR1 MGHDK, CDR2 SYGVNS. Trimming at V came to 3 bases and at J to 4 bases, leaving 3 bases not matched to a gene. This CDR3 is built from 13 residues. As to this clone: As yet, its antigen is unknown.

The sample was naive CD4+ T cells from blood. The source of this sequence is a man between 18 and 35 years old in good health. The rearrangement joins TRBV25-1 to TRBJ2-7; the match to TRBD1 covers 7 bases. The chain's CDR3 is CASSETGQYEQYF. The CDR3, as DNA: TGTGCCAGCAGTGAGACAGGGCAATACGAGCAGTACTTC.